The 22 T cell receptor beta chains given below trace back to one sample, sequenced in a study of blood T cell repertoires in COVID-19. TCRdb keeps only in-frame clones here, not all; method: immunoSEQ multiplex PCR. Here the sample spans 65,000 to 70,000 clones, 86% being singletons. Sequencing was performed on peripheral blood. Source of these receptors: a man aged 50-60 years with acute or convalescent COVID-19.

The chain joins TRBV7-6 to TRBJ2-7; TRBD1 aligns across 7 bases. The CDR3 contains 16 residues. CDR1 SGHVS and CDR2 FNYEAQ come from the germline V gene. Trimming at V came to 1 base and at J to 2 bases, leaving 8 bases not matched to a gene. The CDR3 loop is CASSLDPWDSTYEQYF. CDR3 bases: TGTGCCAGCAGCTTAGACCCTTGGGACAGCACCTACGAGCAGTACTTC.

J is TRBJ2-6 and V is TRBV30; the D gene is possibly TRBD2 (7 bases). There are 15 residues in the CDR3. V was clipped by 3 bases and J by 0 bases, with 9 bases between them. Per germline, CDR1 GTSNPN and CDR2 SVGIG (reference sequence). The CDR3 loop is CAWSGGHSGANVLTF. The CDR3 region has the DNA TGTGCCTGGAGCGGGGGGCACTCTGGGGCCAACGTCCTGACTTTC.

The chain has TRBV13 and TRBJ1-3; 8 bases align to TRBD1. Germline V CDR1 and CDR2: PRHDT, FYEKMQ (reference sequence). The CDR3 loop spans 16 amino acids. V was clipped by 1 base and J by 3 bases; unmatched bases: 5. DNA of the CDR3: TGTGCCAGCAGCTTAGACCCCGGACAGGGTGGAAACACCATATATTTT. Its translation: CASSLDPGQGGNTIYF.

This chain connects TRBV29-1 to TRBJ1-1; the D gene is possibly TRBD1 (6 bases). From germline, CDR1 is SQVTM and CDR2 ANQGSEA. The CDR3 has 13 residues. Trimming left V 4 bases short and J 6 bases short, with 15 bases between. Written as DNA, the CDR3 is TGCAGCGTTGGGGGCAGGGGTGTCGCTGAAGCTTTCTTT. It encodes CSVGGRGVAEAFF.

This clone was observed a single time. The chain recombines TRBV11-2 with TRBJ2-7; the match to TRBD2 covers 7 bases. Germline CDR1 SGHAT, CDR2 FQNNGV. The CDR3 is made up of 14 amino acids. V was clipped by 1 base and J by 2 bases; unmatched bases: 2. CDR3 coding DNA: TGTGCCAGCAGCTTAGGGGGGGGTACCTACGAGCAGTACTTC. It codes for CASSLGGGTYEQYF.

This chain links TRBV12-5 with TRBJ1-5; D call uncertain. The germline CDR1 and CDR2 sequences are LGHNT and FRNRAP. The V end was cut by 0 bases, the J end by 2 bases, with 32 bases between. The CDR3 is 23 residues long. In DNA, the CDR3 is TGTGCTAGTGGTTTGGTACTAGGCAGTCCAATCGCTCCGATAGTGTATGGCAATCAGCCCCAGCATTTT. Translated, it gives CASGLVLGSPIAPIVYGNQPQHF.

CDR3 sequence reads: CASSRADNSGNTIYF. The CDR3 DNA reads TGTGCCAGCTCCAGGGCGGACAACTCTGGAAACACCATATATTTT. The chain is built from TRBV18 and TRBJ1-3, with D possibly matching TRBD1 (5 bases). The germline gives CDR1 KGHSH, CDR2 LQKENI. CDR3 length: 15 amino acids. V lost 6 bases and J 0 bases, leaving 12 bases between the germline ends.

This clone was observed a few times. V usage is TRBV4-2 and J usage is TRBJ1-1, with D possibly matching TRBD1 (6 bases). Germline V gene data show CDR1 as LGHNA and CDR2 as YNFKEQ. The CDR3 length is 17 residues. The germline V and J ends were trimmed by 0 bases and 3 bases, with 17 bases remaining between them. The CDR3 reads CASSQDLGRGGDTEAFF. The DNA of the CDR3 is TGTGCCAGCAGCCAAGATCTCGGCAGGGGAGGGGACACTGAAGCTTTCTTT.

This chain connects TRBV7-3 to TRBJ2-7; D might be TRBD2 (6 bases). Germline CDR1 reads SGHTA; CDR2 reads FQGTGA. This CDR3 comprises 14 residues. Deletions cut 5 bases from V and 5 bases from J, with 16 bases between. The DNA of the CDR3 is TGTGCCAGCAGCCTGAGCGGGTCCTTCCACGAGCAGTACTTC. This translates into CASSLSGSFHEQYF.

The chain joins TRBV18 to TRBJ1-4; 7 bases agree with TRBD1. V lost 3 bases to trimming and J lost 4 bases; unmatched junction nucleotides: 5. Germline lookup yields CDR1 KGHSH and CDR2 LQKENI. The CDR3 extends over 15 amino acids. The CDR3 loop reads CASSPRQGFNEKLFF. The CDR3 region has the DNA TGTGCCAGCTCACCTCGACAGGGATTTAATGAAAAACTGTTTTTT. The full variable domain, completed using reference TRBV18 and TRBJ1-4, is NAGVMQNPRHLVRRRGQEARLRCSPMKGHSHVYWYRQLPEEGLKFMVYLQKENIIDESGMPKERFSAEFPKEGPSILRIQQVVRGDSAAYFCASSPRQGFNEKLFFGSGTQLSVL.

The V and J genes are TRBV9 and TRBJ1-1; 8 positions match TRBD1. The CDR3 is made up of 13 amino acids. Germline values: CDR1 SGDLS, CDR2 YYNGEE. J lost 8 bases, V lost 4 bases, and 7 bases had no gene match. The CDR3 sequence: CASSRDRTGEAFF. The CDR3 region has the DNA TGTGCCAGCAGCAGGGACAGGACGGGGGAAGCTTTCTTT.

The chain employs TRBV7-3 and TRBJ1-5, with D uncertain. V was trimmed by 5 bases and J by 0 bases, leaving 11 bases between them. The CDR3 is made up of 15 amino acids. CDR1 and CDR2 (germline): SGHTA, FQGTGA. The CDR3 DNA reads as TGTGCCAGCAGCCTCCGGTACGGTAGCAATCAGCCCCAGCATTTT. This gives the protein CASSLRYGSNQPQHF.

The chain couples TRBV9 to TRBJ2-5, with 8 bases fitting TRBD1. This CDR3 region has 14 residues. J lost 5 bases, V lost 4 bases, and 7 bases had no gene match. The germline gives CDR1 SGDLS, CDR2 YYNGEE. The CDR3 coding sequence is TGTGCCAGCAGCCTCGCGACAGGGGCGGAGACCCAGTACTTC. This sequence encodes CASSLATGAETQYF. Drawing the rest from reference TRBV9 and TRBJ2-5, the complete variable domain is DSGVTQTPKHLITATGQRVTLRCSPRSGDLSVYWYQQSLDQGLQFLIQYYNGEERAKGNILERFSAQQFPDLHSELNLSSLELGDSALYFCASSLATGAETQYFGPGTRLLVL.

The chain joins TRBV4-1 to TRBJ1-4; 10 positions agree with TRBD1. V dropped 11 bases and J dropped 6; count of bases not matched to a gene: 3. The CDR3 is 12 residues long. The V gene's germline CDR1 is MGHRA and CDR2 YSYEKL. The CDR3 here is CASGQGDEKLFF. The DNA for the CDR3 is TGCGCCTCCGGACAGGGGGATGAAAAACTGTTTTTT.

The table lists this clone with a few counts. The V call is TRBV7-9, the J call TRBJ2-7, with a possible D match to TRBD1 (6 bases). The V end lost 5 bases, the J end lost 9 bases, and 11 bases lay between the germline ends. The V gene's germline CDR1 is SEHNR and CDR2 FQNEAQ (reference sequence). This CDR3 is 11 amino acids long. The CDR3 loop reads CASSATRGQYF. The CDR3 DNA reads as TGTGCCAGCAGCGCGACCAGGGGGCAGTACTTC. Full variable domain (outside the CDR3, taken from reference TRBV7-9 and TRBJ2-7): DTGVSQNPRHKITKRGQNVTFRCDPISEHNRLYWYRQTLGQGPEFLTYFQNEAQLEKSRLLSDRFSAERPKGSFSTLEIQRTEQGDSAMYLCASSATRGQYFGPGTRLTVT.

The CDR3 is CASSWGAGTGTEAFF. The CDR3 nucleotides read TGTGCCAGCAGCTGGGGTGCGGGGACGGGCACTGAAGCTTTCTTT. This sequence joins TRBV5-6 and TRBJ1-1; perhaps TRBD1 as D (5 bases). CDR3 length: 15 amino acids. V was clipped by 3 bases and J by 4 bases, with 16 bases between them. In germline, CDR1 is SGHDT, CDR2 YYEEEE.

This chain links TRBV10-1 with TRBJ1-4; D remains ambiguous. The V and J ends lost 4 bases and 0 bases respectively, with 15 bases between them. Germline-derived CDR1 and CDR2 are WNHNN and SYGVQD (reference sequence). CDR3 size: 17 residues. CDR3 DNA: TGCGCCAGCAGTGGCGCAGGTTCCACCACAACTAATGAAAAACTGTTTTTT. Translation gives CASSGAGSTTTNEKLFF.

The chain joins TRBV6-5 to TRBJ2-5; 10 bases match TRBD2. Germline CDR1 is MNHEY and CDR2 is SVGAGI. J was trimmed by 4 bases and V by 4 bases; bases with no gene match: 9. The CDR3 is made up of 16 amino acids. In nucleotides, the CDR3 is TGTGCCAGCAGTTTACTAGCGGGGAGCTTGGGAGAGACCCAGTACTTC. Protein: CASSLLAGSLGETQYF.

The V and J genes are TRBV3-1 (or the pseudogene TRBV3-2) and TRBJ1-2; D is possibly TRBD1 (6 bases). The CDR3 is made up of 13 amino acids. Looked up from germline, CDR1 is LGHDT and CDR2 is YNNKEL (reference sequence). V was clipped by 6 bases and J by 6 bases, with 14 bases between them. CDR3: CASRAGHGHGYTF. The DNA of the CDR3 is TGTGCCAGCAGAGCGGGACACGGCCATGGCTACACCTTC.

This clone ranks as medium-sized (0.01 to 0.1%). The chain employs TRBV19 and TRBJ2-1; 7 nucleotides line up with TRBD1. Germline CDR1 and CDR2: LNHDA and SQIVND (reference sequence). The CDR3 is 15 residues long. V shed 5 bases and J 0 bases; nucleotides not matched to a gene: 4. CDR3 nucleotide sequence: TGTGCCAGTAGTCTCCGGGACAGCTCCTACAATGAGCAGTTCTTC. Amino acids: CASSLRDSSYNEQFF.

This clone was observed a single time. The chain uses TRBV12-3 or TRBV12-4 and TRBJ1-1; the D is unclear. CDR3 length: 12 residues. The germline V and J ends were trimmed by 4 bases and 4 bases, with 7 bases remaining between them. The CDR3 is CASSYHSTEAFF. For the CDR3, the DNA is TGTGCCAGCAGTTATCACAGCACTGAAGCTTTCTTT.

CDR3 nucleotide sequence: TGCGCCAGCAGCTTGGCCAAAACAGTTTCCTACAATGAGCAGTTCTTC. Encoded protein: CASSLAKTVSYNEQFF. J is TRBJ2-1 and V is TRBV5-1; D gene ambiguous. CDR1 and CDR2 from the germline V gene are SGHRS and YFSETQ. CDR3 length: 16 residues. V was cut by 0 bases and J by 1 base, with 11 bases left in between.